The 4 T cell receptor beta chains given below trace back to one sample, sequenced in a study of human T cells and chemical hapten exposure. The time point here: patch test 3, about 24 weeks after DPC sensitization. The treatment denotes: therapeutic diphenylcyclopropenone sensitization with weekly scalp DPC. The total RNA was obtained from whole blood that was not fractionated. TCRdb fed the RACE reads into MiXCR, producing one record per CDR3 protein. In the table there are around 40,000 distinct CDR3 sequences, about an eighth of which are singletons. Sequences were derived from whole blood, sampled in connection with sensitization to the hapten diphenylcyclopropenone (DPC). The origin of the receptors is a woman aged 40-49 years with alopecia areata. Some clones in this sample may be carry-over from other donors' samples.

This clonotype was observed many times. This rearrangement joins TRBV12-3 or TRBV12-4 to TRBJ2-7; tentative D call: TRBD2 (6 bases). There are 13 residues in the CDR3. The germline V and J ends were trimmed by 6 bases and 6 bases, with 15 bases remaining between them. The CDR3 DNA sequence: TGTGCCAGCAGCGCGGGACCGACCTTCGAGCAGTACTTC. It encodes CASSAGPTFEQYF.

The chain couples TRBV2 to TRBJ2-5, with unresolved D. Germline V gene lookup returns CDR1 SNHLY and CDR2 FYNNEI. The CDR3 is made up of 11 amino acids. Trimming shortened V by 4 bases and J by 7 bases, and 7 bases separated the two germline ends. CDR3 sequence: CASSALSTQYF. Here the CDR3 DNA reads TGTGCCAGCAGTGCCCTATCGACCCAGTACTTC.

The chain couples TRBV9 to TRBJ2-3, with TRBD2 matching over 8 bases. V was pared by 0 bases and J by 3 bases, with 6 bases of the junction left unmatched. Germline-derived CDR1 and CDR2 are SGDLS and YYNGEE. The CDR3 extends over 16 amino acids. For the CDR3, the DNA is TGTGCCAGCAGCGTAGGGAGCGGGAGTCTGACAGATACGCAGTATTTT. This sequence encodes CASSVGSGSLTDTQYF. Full variable domain (remainder filled in from reference TRBV9 and TRBJ2-3): DSGVTQTPKHLITATGQRVTLRCSPRSGDLSVYWYQQSLDQGLQFLIQYYNGEERAKGNILERFSAQQFPDLHSELNLSSLELGDSALYFCASSVGSGSLTDTQYFGPGTRLTVL.

The gene calls are TRBV25-1 and TRBJ2-7; D is unclear. The CDR3 runs to 12 residues. CDR1 is MGHDK, CDR2 SYGVNS, per germline. The V end lost 1 base, the J end lost 3 bases, and 4 bases lay between the germline ends. The CDR3 DNA reads TGTGCCAGCAGTGAATTCAACTACGAGCAGTACTTC. This codes for CASSEFNYEQYF.